This T cell receptor (beta chain) comes out of a study of regulatory T cells in long-lasting Graves disease. Overall study results and limits: Repertoires from persistent disease leaned toward TRBV28, TRBJ1-2 and TRBJ2-5.

Assembly of TCR beta libraries relied on iRepertoire HTBI primers together with Arm-PCR of CDR3 regions. Each CDR3 protein gets one entry after TCRdb re-called the multiplex PCR reads with MiXCR. This repertoire shows around 500,000 distinct CDR3 sequences, around an eighth found once; its top ten account for more than 8.5%. Time point denoted: newly diagnosed GD, antithyroid drugs for less than 3 months. Researchers made the TCR library from RNA that was extracted from PBMCs. An endocrinology department in Xi'an, China, supplied the patients. V was shortened by 3 bases and J by 4 bases, with 13 bases between the two germline ends. The CDR3 consists of 15 residues. Germline assignment: CDR1 MGHRA and CDR2 YSYEKL. Details on this clonotype: Its antigen is not known.

The same specimen was also included in a second study, on T cells in Graves' hyperthyroidism and ophthalmopathy. Per that study: In the first-round RT-PCR of the TCR CDR3, the HTBI primer set was used. Classification by a 13 V-J model distinguished ophthalmopathy from stable hyperthyroidism.

The sample was peripheral blood mononuclear cells (PBMCs), taken at new diagnosis, from a patient treated with antithyroid drugs. This clonotype was sampled from a man aged 25 to 40 with Graves disease. The rearrangement uses TRBV4-1 and TRBJ1-5; no definite D call. The CDR3 loop reads CASSQKGTLNQPQHF. As DNA, the CDR3 is TGCGCCAGCAGCCAGAAAGGCACACTTAATCAGCCCCAGCATTTT.